This T cell receptor (beta chain) is drawn from a study of blood T cell repertoires in COVID-19 (dated by TCRdb to between 2020 and 2021). Background on the whole study: The collaborator samples originated in the United States, Italy and Spain and spanned the acute and convalescent phases of COVID-19. Where available, HLA class I and class II types were obtained from metadata supplied by the sample provider rather than from assay-based typing. The prospective study material was composed of cDNA or gDNA derived from T cells, B-cell-depleted T cells, or PBMCs. The dataset comprised deeply sampled blood TCRbeta repertoires from subjects exposed to, actively infected with, or recovered from COVID-19. Samples came from the ongoing ImmuneRACE study (first 160 participants) plus 1,254 subjects from 6 global collaborators. Nearly every sample came with metadata listing a de-identified subject ID, COVID-19 status, age in years and sex. A freely available public database, intended as a resource for researchers studying the immune response to SARS-CoV-2, is where the repertoires were released. General conclusions and limits of the study: Clinical and demographic metadata were provided uncurated, with the amount varying by source and participant.

Each collaborating institution followed its own protocols to collect whole blood in K2EDTA tubes. For TCRbeta analysis, collaborators shipped samples as frozen whole blood, isolated PBMCs, or DNA extracted from either of those sample types. In regard to this clone: Its specific antigen is unknown. No quality values exist for individual bases; no much larger clone is one base distant.

CDR1 and CDR2 are drawn from the germline V gene (reference sequence): SEHNR, FQNEAQ. V sheds 5 bases and J sheds 4 bases, leaving 15 bases between their ends. Its CDR3 holds 14 amino acids, cysteine through phenylalanine. Only the CDR3 part of the read is kept: 42 bases, read in frame from the first base. TCRbeta CDR3 regions were amplified from genomic DNA by means of the immunoSEQ Assay, a bias-controlled multiplex PCR. The authors processed their data as follows. The number of nucleated cells in each sample was estimated by amplification of reference gene primers within the assay. To quantify the absolute abundance of each unique TCRbeta CDR3 rearrangement, sequence reads were collapsed and filtered. For each sample, productive Simpson clonality was calculated as the square root of Simpson's diversity index over productive rearrangements. The table comes from immuneACCESS by way of TCRdb, which keeps in-frame sequences with V and J called. Part of the clones is missing from these tables; in studies checked, under half for an unresolved V gene and the rest for unknown reasons. V, J and clone size derive from that table, while D and trimming were established from the DNA sequence. Recorded for this sample are about 170,000 clones; roughly four fifths of them occurred a single time. The ten top clones hold about 2% of the sample.

The sequencing sample was made of peripheral blood. The chain employs TRBV7-9 and TRBJ2-7; 6 matching bases give a weak D call of TRBD1. This TCR was recovered from a woman of 80 years or more with acute or convalescent COVID-19. DNA sequence: TGTGCCAGCAGCCCTGGTCAGGGGCTATACGAGCAGTACTTC. It translates as CASSPGQGLYEQYF.